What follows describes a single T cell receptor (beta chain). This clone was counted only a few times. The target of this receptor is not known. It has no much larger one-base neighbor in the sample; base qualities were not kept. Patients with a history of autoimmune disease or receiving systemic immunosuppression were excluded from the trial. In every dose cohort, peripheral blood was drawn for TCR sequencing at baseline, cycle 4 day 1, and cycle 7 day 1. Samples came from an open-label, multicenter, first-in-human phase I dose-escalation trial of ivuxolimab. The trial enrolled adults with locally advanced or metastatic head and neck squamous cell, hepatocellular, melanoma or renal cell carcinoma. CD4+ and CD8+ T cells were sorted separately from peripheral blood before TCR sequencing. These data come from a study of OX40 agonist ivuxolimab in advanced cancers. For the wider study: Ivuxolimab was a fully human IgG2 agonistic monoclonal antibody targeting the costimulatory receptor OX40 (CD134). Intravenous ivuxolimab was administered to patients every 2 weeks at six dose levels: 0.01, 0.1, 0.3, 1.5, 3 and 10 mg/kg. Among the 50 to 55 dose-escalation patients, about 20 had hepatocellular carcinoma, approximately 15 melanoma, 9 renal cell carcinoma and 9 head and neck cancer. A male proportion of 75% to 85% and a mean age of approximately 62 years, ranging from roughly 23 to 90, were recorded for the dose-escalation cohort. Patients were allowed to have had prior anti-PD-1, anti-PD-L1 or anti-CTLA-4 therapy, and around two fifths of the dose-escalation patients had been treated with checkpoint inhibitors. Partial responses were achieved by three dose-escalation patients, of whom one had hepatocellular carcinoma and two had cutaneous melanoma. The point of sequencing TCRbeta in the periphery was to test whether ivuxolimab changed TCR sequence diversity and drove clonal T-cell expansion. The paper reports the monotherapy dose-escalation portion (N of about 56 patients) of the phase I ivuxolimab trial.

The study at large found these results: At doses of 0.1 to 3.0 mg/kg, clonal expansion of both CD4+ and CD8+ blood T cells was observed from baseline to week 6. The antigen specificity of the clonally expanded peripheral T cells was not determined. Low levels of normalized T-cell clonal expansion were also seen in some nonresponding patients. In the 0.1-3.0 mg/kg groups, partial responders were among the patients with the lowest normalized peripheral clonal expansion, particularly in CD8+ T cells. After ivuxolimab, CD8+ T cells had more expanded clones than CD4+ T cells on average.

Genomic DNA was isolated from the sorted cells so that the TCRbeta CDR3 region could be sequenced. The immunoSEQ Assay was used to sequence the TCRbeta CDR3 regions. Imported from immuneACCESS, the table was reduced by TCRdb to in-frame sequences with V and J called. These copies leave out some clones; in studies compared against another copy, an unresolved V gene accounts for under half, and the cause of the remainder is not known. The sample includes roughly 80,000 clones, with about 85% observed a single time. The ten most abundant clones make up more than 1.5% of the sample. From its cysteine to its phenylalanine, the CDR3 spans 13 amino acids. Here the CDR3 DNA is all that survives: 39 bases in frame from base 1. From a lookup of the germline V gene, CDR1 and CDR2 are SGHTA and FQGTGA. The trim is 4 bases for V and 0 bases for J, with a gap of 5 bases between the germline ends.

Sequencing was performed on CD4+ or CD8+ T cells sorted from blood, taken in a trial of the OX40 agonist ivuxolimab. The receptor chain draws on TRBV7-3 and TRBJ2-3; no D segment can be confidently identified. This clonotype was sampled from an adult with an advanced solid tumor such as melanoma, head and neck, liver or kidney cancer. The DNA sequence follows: TGTGCCAGCAGCTCGCCCAGCACAGATACGCAGTATTTT. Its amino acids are CASSSPSTDTQYF. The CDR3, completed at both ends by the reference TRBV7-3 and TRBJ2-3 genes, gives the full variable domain GAGVSQTPSNKVTEKGKYVELRCDPISGHTALYWYRQSLGQGPEFLIYFQGTGAADDSGLPNDRFFAVRPEGSVSTLKIQRTERGDSAVYLCASSSPSTDTQYFGPGTRLTVL.